Listed below are T cell receptor beta chains from one sample, sequenced in a study of blood T cells in healthy people across ages. TCRdb reprocessed the 5' RACE reads via MiXCR and lists one record per CDR3 protein. The table records some 760,000 distinct CDR3 sequences, roughly 25% of them present only once. This sample also belongs to another study, concerning T cells of mothers and their children.

The source material was blood. The origin of the receptors is a boy between 10 and 17 years old in good health. Both conserved end residues are part of each CDR3. The D gene is left open where the match is weak. Only some rows state a clone size, as once, few, many or a class for expanded clones.

J gene | clone size | V gene | D gene | CDR3 protein | CDR3 DNA
TRBJ2-5 | - | TRBV30 | - | CAWNVDSEETQYF | TGTGCCTGGAACGTGGACAGCGAAGAGACCCAGTACTTC
TRBJ1-5 | few | TRBV7-8 | - | CASSRVGQPQHF | TGTGCCAGCAGCCGTGTCGGACAGCCCCAGCATTTT
TRBJ2-4 | - | TRBV4-3 | TRBD2 | CASSQDPPSGNFKNIQYF | TGCGCCAGCAGCCAAGATCCGCCTAGCGGGAATTTCAAAAACATTCAGTACTTC
TRBJ1-3 | - | TRBV9 | - | CASSVEGGNTIYF | TGTGCCAGCAGCGTAGAGGGTGGAAACACCATATATTTT
TRBJ2-5 | - | TRBV29-1 | - | CSVVNGGETQYF | TGCAGCGTTGTTAACGGAGGAGAGACCCAGTACTTC
TRBJ1-2 | few | TRBV9 | - | CASSGQITYGYTF | TGTGCCAGCAGCGGACAGATTACCTATGGCTACACCTTC
TRBJ1-4 | few | TRBV15 | - | CATSRQLEGEKLFF | TGTGCCACCAGCAGACAGTTGGAGGGTGAAAAACTGTTTTTT
TRBJ2-7 | - | TRBV14 | - | CASSRTHYEQYF | TGTGCCAGCAGCCGAACACACTACGAGCAGTACTTC
TRBJ2-5 | few | TRBV7-2 | - | CASGGWGRAETQYF | TGTGCCAGCGGGGGCTGGGGCAGGGCAGAGACCCAGTACTTC
TRBJ2-7 | - | TRBV11-2 | TRBD1 | CASSGTGQYEQYF | TGTGCCAGCAGCGGGACAGGGCAATACGAGCAGTACTTC
TRBJ1-6 | few | TRBV3-1 | TRBD1 | CASSHYLRTGGFSPLHF | TGTGCCAGCAGCCATTATCTCCGGACAGGGGGCTTTTCACCCCTCCACTTT
TRBJ2-7 | - | TRBV6-6 | - | CASTGQLLSYEQYF | TGTGCCAGCACCGGACAGCTCCTCTCCTACGAGCAGTACTTC
TRBJ2-5 | - | TRBV27 | TRBD2 | CASSQLAGVLAQYF | TGTGCCAGCAGTCAGCTAGCGGGAGTCCTGGCCCAGTACTTC
TRBJ1-3 | few | TRBV5-5 | - | CASSFRGYSGNTIYF | TGTGCCAGCAGCTTTCGGGGGTACTCTGGAAACACCATATATTTT
TRBJ1-1 | - | TRBV19 | TRBD1 | CASSRGQGTTEAFF | TGTGCCAGTAGTAGGGGACAGGGGACCACTGAAGCTTTCTTT
TRBJ1-1 | - | TRBV28 | - | CASVQGGGTEAFF | TGTGCCAGCGTACAGGGAGGTGGCACTGAAGCTTTCTTT
TRBJ1-5 | - | TRBV29-1 | - | CSVGAGNQPQHF | TGCAGCGTTGGGGCAGGGAATCAGCCCCAGCATTTT
TRBJ2-5 | - | TRBV7-9 | TRBD2 | CASSSTAGEETQYF | TGTGCCAGCAGCTCAACAGCGGGGGAAGAGACCCAGTACTTC
TRBJ1-5 | few | TRBV20-1 | - | CSAQDGNQPQHF | TGCAGTGCCCAAGACGGTAATCAGCCCCAGCATTTT
TRBJ2-3 | - | TRBV4-2 | TRBD2 | CASSQDPAGKVTDTQYF | TGTGCCAGCAGCCAAGATCCAGCGGGAAAGGTAACAGATACGCAGTATTTT
TRBJ2-5 | few | TRBV6-6 | TRBD2 | CASSSHGGAWETQYF | TGTGCCAGCAGTTCGCACGGGGGGGCATGGGAGACCCAGTACTTC
TRBJ1-2 | - | TRBV7-9 | - | CASSTVVRGGYGYTF | TGTGCCAGCAGCACAGTCGTCAGGGGAGGCTATGGCTACACCTTC
TRBJ1-5 | - | TRBV6-2/TRBV6-3 | - | CASSYLGEGDQPQHF | TGTGCCAGCAGTTACCTCGGGGAGGGGGATCAGCCCCAGCATTTT
TRBJ2-1 | many | TRBV6-2/TRBV6-3 | - | CASSYYGTGGLNEQFF | TGTGCCAGCAGTTACTATGGGACTGGGGGACTCAATGAGCAGTTCTTC
TRBJ1-3 | few | TRBV5-1 | TRBD1 | CASSEGTGQGNTIYF | TGCGCCAGCAGCGAGGGGACAGGCCAAGGAAACACCATATATTTT
TRBJ2-2 | once | TRBV28 | TRBD2 | CASSRRERAGDPQPGELFF | TGTGCCAGCAGTAGACGGGAGCGAGCGGGAGATCCTCAACCCGGGGAGCTGTTTTTT
TRBJ1-1 | few | TRBV12-3/TRBV12-4 | - | CASSPRQESNPEAFF | TGTGCCAGCAGTCCTAGACAGGAGTCAAACCCTGAAGCTTTCTTT
TRBJ2-7 | - | TRBV20-1 | - | CSARDLGPYSYEQYF | TGCAGTGCTAGAGATCTTGGACCTTACTCCTACGAGCAGTACTTC
TRBJ1-2 | - | TRBV4-1 | - | CASSQTDSINYGYTF | TGCGCCAGCAGCCAGACAGACAGCATTAACTATGGCTACACCTTC
TRBJ2-1 | few | TRBV25-1 | TRBD1 | CASSEQPGQGAPGSYNEQFF | TGTGCCAGCAGTGAACAACCGGGACAGGGGGCGCCGGGCTCCTACAATGAGCAGTTCTTC
TRBJ2-1 | - | TRBV7-3 | TRBD2 | CASSLSSAGLNEQFF | TGTGCCAGCAGCTTAAGTTCAGCGGGGCTCAATGAGCAGTTCTTC
TRBJ2-4 | few | TRBV29-1 | - | CSVLESSKYDIQYF | TGCAGCGTCCTCGAGAGCAGCAAATATGACATTCAGTACTTC
TRBJ2-5 | - | TRBV6-5 | TRBD1 | CASSYSGQGARGETQYF | TGTGCCAGCAGTTACTCCGGACAGGGGGCGCGTGGAGAGACCCAGTACTTC
TRBJ2-1 | once | TRBV2 | - | CASDRDSSNNEQFF | TGTGCCAGCGACCGGGACTCAAGCAACAATGAGCAGTTCTTC
TRBJ2-7 | few | TRBV7-9 | - | CASRDLTEEQYF | TGTGCCAGCAGAGACTTAACGGAAGAGCAGTACTTC
TRBJ2-1 | few | TRBV4-3 | TRBD2 | CASSQDRGLGLYNEQFF | TGCGCCAGCAGCCAAGATAGGGGACTAGGCCTCTACAATGAGCAGTTCTTC
TRBJ2-3 | - | TRBV11-2 | TRBD1 | CASSPTGTGRFDLSTQYF | TGTGCCAGCAGCCCAACCGGGACAGGGCGTTTCGACTTGAGTACGCAGTATTTT
TRBJ1-1 | - | TRBV19 | - | CASSVYRVLGTEAFF | TGTGCCAGTAGTGTTTACAGGGTGTTAGGCACTGAAGCTTTCTTT
TRBJ2-5 | - | TRBV7-2 | - | CASSFAGPQETQYF | TGTGCCAGCAGCTTTGCCGGACCCCAGGAGACCCAGTACTTC
TRBJ1-2 | - | TRBV12-3/TRBV12-4 | - | CASVTGVGGRYGYTF | TGTGCCAGCGTCACGGGAGTAGGAGGTCGCTATGGCTACACCTTC
TRBJ2-7 | many | TRBV7-8 | - | CASSPRESYEQYF | TGTGCCAGCAGCCCAAGAGAGAGCTACGAGCAGTACTTC
TRBJ2-1 | - | TRBV29-1 | TRBD2 | CSVEPGTSSSYNEQFF | TGCAGCGTTGAACCGGGGACTAGCAGCTCCTACAATGAGCAGTTCTTC
TRBJ2-3 | - | TRBV7-2 | TRBD2 | CASSLWGLAASTDTQYF | TGTGCCAGCAGCTTATGGGGACTAGCGGCCAGCACAGATACGCAGTATTTT
TRBJ2-7 | few | TRBV5-1 | - | CASSPGYAYEQYF | TGCGCCAGCAGCCCAGGGTACGCCTACGAGCAGTACTTC
TRBJ2-3 | - | TRBV5-1 | - | CASSLGSIASTDTQYF | TGCGCCAGCAGCTTGGGGTCGATAGCCAGCACAGATACGCAGTATTTT
TRBJ2-3 | - | TRBV6-2/TRBV6-3 | TRBD1 | CASSGTGITDTQYF | TGTGCCAGCAGTGGGACAGGGATCACAGATACGCAGTATTTT
TRBJ2-4 | - | TRBV28 | TRBD2 | CASSSSGPAKNIQYF | TGTGCCAGCAGTTCTAGCGGGCCAGCCAAAAACATTCAGTACTTC
TRBJ2-5 | - | TRBV28 | TRBD1 | CASSSAGGAPVKTQYF | TGTGCCAGCAGTTCCGCAGGGGGCGCGCCGGTGAAGACCCAGTACTTC
TRBJ1-5 | - | TRBV6-1 | - | CASSEAGTGRQPQHF | TGTGCCAGCAGTGAAGCGGGAACAGGTCGTCAGCCCCAGCATTTT
TRBJ2-3 | few | TRBV10-3 | TRBD2 | CAISESPAGADTQYF | TGTGCCATCAGTGAGTCTCCCGCGGGAGCAGATACGCAGTATTTT
TRBJ2-5 | - | TRBV14 | - | CASSLLTGAAETQYF | TGTGCCAGCAGCCTCCTAACGGGGGCGGCAGAGACCCAGTACTTC
TRBJ2-7 | few | TRBV6-2/TRBV6-3 | - | CATGRNAYEQYF | TGTGCCACTGGAAGGAATGCCTACGAGCAGTACTTC
TRBJ2-1 | - | TRBV25-1 | TRBD2 | CASRLAGAVEQFF | TGTGCCAGCCGACTAGCGGGAGCGGTTGAGCAGTTCTTC